What follows are 18 T cell receptor beta chains derived from one specimen sequenced in a study of multiple sclerosis patients with progressive multifocal leukoencephalopathy. Repertoires were generated with immunoSEQ multiplex PCR, while TCRdb's copy carries only in-frame clones and drops some. Altogether some 31,000 clones are present, roughly nine tenths being singletons, with the ten largest covering approximately 1.5%. Time point: about six months of natalizumab therapy. Sequencing used PBMCs, obtained from a patient treated with natalizumab. These receptors were collected from a human donor with multiple sclerosis.

The chain combines TRBV6-5 with TRBJ2-7; TRBD1 aligns across 9 bases. CDR1 and CDR2 from the germline V gene are MNHEY and SVGAGI. This CDR3 has 12 amino acids. V lost 8 bases, J lost 3 bases, and 2 bases stayed unmatched. The CDR3 nucleotides are TGTGCCAGCGGGACAGGGAGCTACGAGCAGTACTTC. Residues: CASGTGSYEQYF.

This chain joins TRBV7-9 and TRBJ1-6; 10 bases line up with TRBD1. V lost 7 bases, J lost 10 bases, and 7 bases stayed unmatched. This CDR3 comprises 14 residues. Germline V gene data show CDR1 as SEHNR and CDR2 as FQNEAQ (reference sequence). The CDR3 DNA sequence: TGTGCCAGCATGCGGGGACAGGGGCAATCACCCCTCCACTTT. This gives the protein CASMRGQGQSPLHF.

The chain links TRBV2 to TRBJ2-7; D is uncertain. Between the trimmed V and J ends, which lost 5 bases and 3 bases, there was a span of 2 bases. CDR1 is SNHLY and CDR2 is FYNNEI in the germline V gene. The length of the CDR3 is 10 residues. This chain's CDR3 is CASSRYEQYF. DNA of the CDR3: TGTGCCAGCAGTCGCTACGAGCAGTACTTC.

This chain joins TRBV6-5 and TRBJ1-1, with D perhaps matching TRBD1 (5 bases). The germline V gene has CDR1 MNHEY and CDR2 SVGAGI. The CDR3 runs to 13 residues. V was trimmed by 4 bases and J by 5 bases, leaving 11 bases between them. In nucleotides, the CDR3 is TGTGCCAGCAGTTCAACGGGGCGGACTGAAGCTTTCTTT. Translated, it gives CASSSTGRTEAFF.

This clone was counted a single time. CDR3 region: CASTPRGLGAGIDTQYF. The CDR3 coding sequence is TGTGCCAGCACCCCTCGGGGACTAGGGGCTGGGATAGATACGCAGTATTTT. This chain joins TRBV7-9 and TRBJ2-3; 8 nucleotides align to TRBD2. Per germline, CDR1 SEHNR and CDR2 FQNEAQ (reference sequence). Trimming removed 7 bases from V and 5 bases from J; junction bases left unmatched: 17. This CDR3 has 17 amino acids.

This clone was recorded only once. J is TRBJ2-1 and V is TRBV7-2, with a tentative D call TRBD2 (6 bases). CDR3 length: 16 amino acids. Germline V gene data show CDR1 as SGHTA and CDR2 as FQGNSA. Trimming pared 4 bases from V and 7 bases from J, leaving 20 bases between. CDR3 in DNA: TGTGCCAGCAGCTCTGCCCATTCCGGAGGGGTGAATGAGCAGTTCTTC. Encoded protein: CASSSAHSGGVNEQFF.

The chain employs TRBV6-4 and TRBJ2-2; TRBD1 is a possible D gene (6 bases). Trimming cost V 2 bases and J 2 bases, with 9 bases left between them. The CDR3 loop spans 15 amino acids. The germline gives CDR1 MRHNA, CDR2 SNTAGT. The CDR3 sequence: CASSDGTSNTGELFF. Here the CDR3 DNA reads TGTGCCAGCAGTGACGGGACATCCAACACCGGGGAGCTGTTTTTT.

This chain links TRBV9 with TRBJ1-3; D remains unclear. The CDR3 has 15 residues. Germline V gene data show CDR1 as SGDLS and CDR2 as YYNGEE. Trimming cost V 0 bases and J 4 bases, with 11 bases left between them. The CDR3 DNA reads TGTGCCAGCAGCGTAGCGGGGTTTTCGGGAAACACCATATATTTT. Translation gives CASSVAGFSGNTIYF.

This chain joins TRBV15 and TRBJ1-1; D ambiguous. V dropped 0 bases and J dropped 1 base, with 3 bases sitting between them. The CDR3 totals 13 residues. Germline assignment: CDR1 LNHNV and CDR2 YYDKDF (reference sequence). The CDR3 bases are TGTGCCACCAGCAGAGATCCGAACACTGAAGCTTTCTTT. It yields the protein CATSRDPNTEAFF.

The chain has TRBV15 and TRBJ2-3; either TRBD1 or TRBD2 may supply D (5 bases each). This CDR3 region has 16 residues. The V gene's germline CDR1 is LNHNV and CDR2 YYDKDF (reference sequence). The V end lost 1 base, the J end lost 4 bases, and 15 bases lay between the germline ends. CDR3 sequence reads: CATSRGRDVNSDTQYF. CDR3 coding DNA: TGTGCCACCAGCAGAGGCCGGGACGTTAATTCAGATACGCAGTATTTT. The full variable domain, rest sourced from reference TRBV15 and TRBJ2-3, is DAMVIQNPRYQVTQFGKPVTLSCSQTLNHNVMYWYQQKSSQAPKLLFHYYDKDFNNEADTPDNFQSRRPNTSFCFLDIRSPGLGDTAMYLCATSRGRDVNSDTQYFGPGTRLTVL.

The V gene is TRBV5-6, the J gene TRBJ2-6; no definite D call. CDR1 is SGHDT, CDR2 YYEEEE, per germline. The CDR3 runs 16 residues. Trimming took 4 bases from V and 0 from J, leaving 11 bases between them. The CDR3 nucleotides read TGTGCCAGCAGCCCCTTAGAGGTCTCTGGGGCCAACGTCCTGACTTTC. Translating it yields CASSPLEVSGANVLTF. Complete variable domain (other parts from reference TRBV5-6 and TRBJ2-6): DAGVTQSPTHLIKTRGQQVTLRCSPKSGHDTVSWYQQALGQGPQFIFQYYEEEERQRGNFPDRFSGHQFPNYSSELNVNALLLGDSALYLCASSPLEVSGANVLTFGAGSRLTVL.

This rearrangement joins TRBV19 to TRBJ1-1, with no clear D. The CDR3 runs to 13 residues. The germline V gene has CDR1 LNHDA and CDR2 SQIVND (reference sequence). V lost 3 bases and J lost 5, with 10 bases in between. The CDR3: CASSMGLRTEAFF. In nucleotides, the CDR3 is TGTGCCAGTAGTATGGGCCTAAGGACTGAAGCTTTCTTT.

The chain is built from TRBV29-1 and TRBJ1-2; tentatively, D is TRBD1 (6 bases). V was clipped by 6 bases and J by 1 base, with 12 bases between them. Germline CDR1 and CDR2: SQVTM and ANQGSEA. The CDR3 runs to 13 residues. The CDR3 nucleotides read TGCAGCGTCCTGGACAGAATTAACTATGGCTACACCTTC. Translation: CSVLDRINYGYTF.

V is TRBV28 and J is TRBJ2-1; TRBD2 matches 12 bases. Looked up from germline, CDR1 is MDHEN and CDR2 is SYDVKM. Unmatched junction bases numbered 4, after V lost 6 bases and J lost 4 bases. The CDR3 has 15 amino acids. This chain's CDR3 is CASRTGLAGYNEQFF. The CDR3 nucleotides are TGTGCCAGCAGGACGGGACTAGCGGGTTACAATGAGCAGTTCTTC.

The chain uses TRBV11-2 and TRBJ2-1; 13 nucleotides match TRBD2. This CDR3 has 16 amino acids. Trimming at V came to 5 bases and at J to 9 bases, leaving 10 bases not matched to a gene. Germline CDR1 SGHAT, CDR2 FQNNGV. CDR3 in amino acids: CASSRRTSGSLGEQFF. The DNA for the CDR3 is TGTGCCAGCAGCCGGAGGACTAGCGGGAGCCTTGGTGAGCAGTTCTTC.

This chain connects TRBV6-4 to TRBJ2-3; 7 nucleotides match TRBD2. From germline, CDR1 is MRHNA and CDR2 SNTAGT. The V segment lost 2 bases and the J segment 4 bases; nucleotides outside the gene matches: 3. CDR3 length equals 14 residues. This CDR3 reads CASSDASGADTQYF. The CDR3 coding sequence is TGTGCCAGCAGTGACGCTAGCGGCGCAGATACGCAGTATTTT.

The genes are TRBV28 and TRBJ1-1, with D uncertain. V was cut by 3 bases and J by 2 bases, with 10 bases left in between. CDR1 is MDHEN and CDR2 is SYDVKM in the germline V gene. The CDR3 extends over 14 amino acids. The CDR3 reads CASSLGRTNTEAFF. CDR3 DNA: TGTGCCAGCAGTTTGGGGAGGACCAACACTGAAGCTTTCTTT.

V gene TRBV7-9 combines with J gene TRBJ1-1; D uncertain. Germline loops: CDR1 SEHNR, CDR2 FQNEAQ (reference sequence). The CDR3 runs to 17 residues. V lost 2 bases, J lost 0 bases, and 16 bases lay in between. The CDR3 nucleotides read TGTGCCAGCAGCTTACGGGGTCTTAGGACTTTGAACACTGAAGCTTTCTTT. Its translation is CASSLRGLRTLNTEAFF.